The source of this T cell receptor beta chain is a study of human T cells and chemical hapten exposure. Study-wide findings and caveats: As the donors had alopecia, their immune response may differ from healthy people's. Among expanded TCRs, significantly more large CDR3 similarity clusters formed than among controls.

Sample time point: patch test 1, 2 weeks after DPC sensitization. Treatment given: therapeutic diphenylcyclopropenone sensitization with weekly scalp DPC. At patch-test visits, sampling came before the patch test. As concerns this clonotype: The antigen is not known.

In TCRdb, the RACE reads were re-called with MiXCR into one record per CDR3 protein. The sample gives about 340,000 distinct CDR3 sequences, under 9% of which show up once; 8% to 9% is in the top ten. The sequence came from a young woman with alopecia areata. Some clones in this sample may be carry-over from other donors' samples. The specimen was whole blood, collected in connection with sensitization to the hapten diphenylcyclopropenone (DPC).

CDR3 nucleotide sequence: TGTGCCAGCAGCCAAGACGAGGCTACCGGGGCCGGGGAGCTGTTTTTT. This sequence encodes CASSQDEATGAGELFF. The rearrangement joins TRBV4-2 to TRBJ2-2; possible D gene TRBD2, 5 bases. Per germline, CDR1 LGHNA and CDR2 YNFKEQ. The V end was cut by 0 bases, the J end by 6 bases, with 14 bases between. This CDR3 has 16 residues.